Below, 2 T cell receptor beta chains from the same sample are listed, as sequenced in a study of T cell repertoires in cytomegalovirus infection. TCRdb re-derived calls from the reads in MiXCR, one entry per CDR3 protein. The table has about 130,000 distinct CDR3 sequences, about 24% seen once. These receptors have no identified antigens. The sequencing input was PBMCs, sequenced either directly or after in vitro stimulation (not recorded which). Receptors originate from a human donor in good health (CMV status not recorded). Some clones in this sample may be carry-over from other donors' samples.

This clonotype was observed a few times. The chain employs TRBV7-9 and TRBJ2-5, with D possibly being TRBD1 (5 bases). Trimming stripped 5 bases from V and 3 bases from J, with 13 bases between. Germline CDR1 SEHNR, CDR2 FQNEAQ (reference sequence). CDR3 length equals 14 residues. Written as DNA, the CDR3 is TGTGCCAGCAGCCTCAGGGTCCCAAAAGAGACCCAGTACTTC. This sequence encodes CASSLRVPKETQYF.

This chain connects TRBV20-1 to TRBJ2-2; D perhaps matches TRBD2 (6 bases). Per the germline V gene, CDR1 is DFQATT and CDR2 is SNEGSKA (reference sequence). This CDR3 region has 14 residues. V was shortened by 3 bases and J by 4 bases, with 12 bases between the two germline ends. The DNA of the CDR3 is TGCAGTGCTAGGTTCGCGGGAATCACCGGGGAGCTGTTTTTT. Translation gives CSARFAGITGELFF.